The clone carrying this T cell receptor beta chain has only a few counts. The antigen is not known. This specimen belongs to a study of T cell repertoires in cytomegalovirus infection. Across the whole study: As its CMV epitopes, the study selected recently identified HLA-C-restricted and well-studied HLA-B-restricted targets.

CDR3 length equals 15 residues. V was pared by 5 bases and J by 5 bases, with 10 bases of the junction left unmatched. Germline CDR1 and CDR2: SGHTA and FQGNSA. Study-wide findings and caveats: In two of eight donors, the top clonotype was HLA-C-restricted CMV-specific.

A single record per CDR3 protein comes from TCRdb applying MiXCR to the reads. The sample lists approximately 350,000 distinct CDR3 sequences, just under 35% occurring once. Specimen: cultured PBMCs, collected from culture after CMV antigen stimulation. This receptor was obtained from a human donor in good health (CMV status not recorded). Some clones in this sample may be carry-over from other donors' samples. The V gene is TRBV7-2, the J gene TRBJ1-2, with 8 bases aligning to TRBD1. The CDR3 reads CASSLQGGQQYGYTF. The CDR3 nucleotides are TGTGCCAGCAGCCTACAGGGGGGGCAGCAGTATGGCTACACCTTC.